Listed here is a single TCR beta chain. Between the trimmed V and J ends, which lost 6 bases and 1 base, there was a span of 10 bases. CDR3 size: 13 residues. Sequencing was performed with immunoSEQ multiplex PCR; in TCRdb, only in-frame clones are kept and a portion is missing. The repertoire holds roughly 150,000 clones, with around nine tenths as singletons. These data are taken from a study of control samples from healthy donors and cancer patients. This clonotype was sampled from a man aged 18 to 30 in good health. The specimen was blood. This chain connects TRBV12-3 or TRBV12-4 to TRBJ2-7; possibly TRBD2 for D (5 bases). CDR3 DNA sequence: TGTGCCAGCAGGGACTCCGGATCCTACGAGCAGTACTTC. Its protein product is CASRDSGSYEQYF.